The T cell receptor beta chain described here comes from a study of molecular identifiers for immune sequencing clone quantification. The length of the CDR3 is 14 residues. CDR1 is SGHVS and CDR2 is FQNEAQ in the germline V gene. Losses at the gene ends were 8 bases for V and 11 bases for J; bases not matched to a gene: 16. TCRdb re-called the PCR reads through MiXCR, storing one row per CDR3 protein. The sample yields more than 85,000 distinct CDR3 sequences, 30% to 45% seen once. The receptor's source is a human donor in good health. Some libraries in this study had Jurkat cell RNA spiked in. V usage is TRBV7-8 and J usage is TRBJ2-3; 7 nucleotides agree with TRBD2. The specimen sequenced was naive CD8+ T cells from blood, with Jurkat cell RNA spiked in. The subset here: FACS-sorted CD8+CD4-CCR7+CD45RA+ naive T cells. CDR3 in amino acids: CASWPGGLGRGQYF. The CDR3 bases are TGTGCCAGCTGGCCGGGTGGGTTGGGGAGGGGGCAGTATTTT.